This T cell receptor (beta chain) came from a study of cytomegalovirus exposure and HLA in healthy donors. A word on this clone: The same CDR3 is also encoded by other DNA sequences in this sample.

In germline, CDR1 is SGHTA, CDR2 FQGNSA. The ends were cut back, 6 bases at V and 4 bases at J, with 15 bases in the middle. The CDR3 runs to 14 residues. The PCR made use of 60 Vbeta and 13 Jbeta primers. TCRdb's copy holds only in-frame clones and misses some; the assay was immunoSEQ multiplex PCR. The data contain more than 100,000 clones, 80% of them singletons. The sequence was obtained from a female donor in good health and CMV-seropositive. Sequenced sample: PBMCs. The genes are TRBV7-2 and TRBJ2-5; D is perhaps TRBD1 (8 bases). CDR3: CASSSQGGRETQYF. In nucleotides, the CDR3 is TGTGCCAGCAGTTCACAGGGGGGGCGAGAGACCCAGTACTTC.